This paragraph covers one T cell receptor beta chain sequence. The authors' processing: Reference gene primer amplification yielded estimated nucleated cell counts. Clones were read by immunoSEQ multiplex PCR, and TCRdb kept only the in-frame ones, dropping some. V, J and clone size reflect that table, while D and trimming were determined from the DNA. The sample carries about 55,000 clones, about 80% recorded once. The data derive from a study of blood T cell repertoires in COVID-19. Study-level information: Samples came from the United States, Italy and Spain, spanning acute and convalescent COVID-19. T cells, B-cell-depleted T cells, or PBMCs supplied cDNA or gDNA.

CDR3 length: 16 amino acids. CDR1 and CDR2 from the germline V gene are SEHNR and FQNEAQ (reference sequence). The junction had 0 bases not matched to a gene; V was cut back by 1 base and J by 4 bases. The sequenced sample consisted of peripheral blood. The TCR was taken from a human donor in a cohort sampled during active COVID-19. The V call is TRBV7-9, the J call TRBJ2-2; 13 positions match TRBD2. The CDR3 here is CASSLGTSGSTGELFF. In DNA form, the CDR3 reads TGTGCCAGCAGCTTAGGGACTAGCGGGAGCACCGGGGAGCTGTTTTTT.